This is a list of T cell receptor beta chains from one sample in a study of T-cell memory formation after mild COVID-19. TCRdb re-called the 5' RACE reads with MiXCR, one entry per CDR3 protein. The table records a few hundred thousand distinct CDR3 sequences, 28% of them present only once. Sequencing input: PBMCs or a T cell subset sorted from them (not recorded which). These receptors originate from an adult woman who had mild COVID-19 (a few samples of this study predate the infection). Cell type and time point are not known. Both conserved end residues are part of each CDR3. The D gene is left open where the match is weak. Clone size is given for some rows only: seen once, a few or many times, or a class if the clone is expanded.

V,J,D,size,DNA,CDR3
TRBV12-3/TRBV12-4,TRBJ2-2,-,-,TGTGCCGGCAAGGGTTGGACCGGGGAGCTGTTTTTT,CAGKGWTGELFF
TRBV12-3/TRBV12-4,TRBJ2-5,TRBD2,few,TGTGCCAGCAGTGTCGCTAGCGGGAGGGGGACCCAAGAGACCCAGTACTTC,CASSVASGRGTQETQYF
TRBV20-1,TRBJ2-2,TRBD1,-,TGCAGTGCTAGAGGACAGGGAACGACCGGGGAGCTGTTTTTT,CSARGQGTTGELFF
TRBV29-1,TRBJ2-1,-,few,TGCAGCGTTGAAGTTCGGCCAAGGGTCAATGAGCAGTTCTTC,CSVEVRPRVNEQFF
TRBV4-2,TRBJ1-2,-,-,TGTGCCAGCAGCCAAGTAAACGCCGGACCCCTGGGCTACACCTTC,CASSQVNAGPLGYTF
TRBV5-4,TRBJ2-5,TRBD2,-,TGTGCCAGCAGCTTCGGGCTAGCGGGGGTGGGGCAAGAGACCCAGTACTTC,CASSFGLAGVGQETQYF
TRBV24-1,TRBJ1-2,TRBD1,-,TGTGCCACCAGCGACAGGGCCTATGGCTACACCTTC,CATSDRAYGYTF
TRBV7-8,TRBJ1-2,TRBD1,few,TGTGCCAGCAGCCCACAGGGGACAGCTAACTATGGCTACACCTTC,CASSPQGTANYGYTF
TRBV24-1,TRBJ2-4,-,-,TGTGCCACCAGTGATGGGATCGAGGGGAACATTCAGTACTTC,CATSDGIEGNIQYF
TRBV9,TRBJ2-1,TRBD1,few,TGTGCCAGCAGCCCCCGGGACAGCTCCTACAATGAGCAGTTCTTC,CASSPRDSSYNEQFF
TRBV7-8,TRBJ2-7,TRBD1,few,TGTGCCAGCAGCTCCCGGACAGGTTTGCAGGAGCAGTACTTC,CASSSRTGLQEQYF
TRBV2,TRBJ2-7,TRBD1,-,TGTGCCAGCAGTACCGAGGGACAGGGGGCAGGCGAGCAGTACTTC,CASSTEGQGAGEQYF
TRBV6-2/TRBV6-3,TRBJ1-2,-,-,TGTGCCAGCAGCCAGGACGGCCCTCGGGGCTACACCTTC,CASSQDGPRGYTF
TRBV12-3/TRBV12-4,TRBJ1-2,-,few,TGTGCCAGCAGCCAGAGACAGGCTGGGAGTGGCTACACCTTC,CASSQRQAGSGYTF
TRBV7-2,TRBJ1-2,-,-,TGTGCCAGCAGCTTAGAGACGGTCCAATCGGGCTACACCTTC,CASSLETVQSGYTF
TRBV5-1,TRBJ2-2,-,many,TGCGCCAGCAGCTTCGGACAGACGTTAAAAAGCACCGGGGAGCTGTTTTTT,CASSFGQTLKSTGELFF
TRBV7-2,TRBJ2-3,-,-,TGTGCCAGCAGTCCTTTCCTTGGGACAGATACGCAGTATTTT,CASSPFLGTDTQYF
TRBV7-9,TRBJ2-7,-,few,TGTGCCAGCAGCTTATCTTCTTCGGGACATCGGTATCCCTACGAGCAGTACTTC,CASSLSSSGHRYPYEQYF
TRBV7-9,TRBJ2-3,TRBD2,few,TGTGCCAGCAGCTTATCTAGCGGTCCTAGCACAGATACGCAGTATTTT,CASSLSSGPSTDTQYF
TRBV30,TRBJ1-1,-,-,TGTGCCTGGAGCGGCGGAGTGAACACTGAAGCTTTCTTT,CAWSGGVNTEAFF
TRBV5-1,TRBJ2-2,-,many,TGTGCCAGCAGCTTAGCGGAGGGAACCGGGGAGCTGTTTTTT,CASSLAEGTGELFF
TRBV6-5,TRBJ2-7,-,-,TGTGCCAGCAGTTACGGTATTGCCTACGAGCAGTACTTC,CASSYGIAYEQYF
TRBV12-3/TRBV12-4,TRBJ1-5,-,few,TGTGCCAGCAGAAGGGCCGGCAGGATAGGGCATCAGCCCCAGCATTTT,CASRRAGRIGHQPQHF
TRBV6-2/TRBV6-3,TRBJ2-5,-,-,TGTGCCAGCAGTTGGACCACCGCGGGGACCCAGTACTTC,CASSWTTAGTQYF
TRBV9,TRBJ2-1,TRBD2,-,TGTGCCAGCAGCCCTAGGGGGGAAGCGGGGGGCTTCGATGAGCAGTTCTTC,CASSPRGEAGGFDEQFF
TRBV19,TRBJ2-2,-,few,TGTGCCAGTATGAGGAGGGTAACCGGGGAGCTGTTTTTT,CASMRRVTGELFF
TRBV12-3/TRBV12-4,TRBJ1-2,TRBD1,-,TGTGCCAGCAGTTTAGCTCAGGGGGCAGGGACCTTC,CASSLAQGAGTF
TRBV12-3/TRBV12-4,TRBJ2-5,-,few,TGTGCCAGCAGTTCGAGTGAGGGGCAGGGCAGGGAAGAGACCCAGTACTTC,CASSSSEGQGREETQYF
TRBV10-3,TRBJ2-1,TRBD2,-,TGTGCCATCACCCCAAGGACGGGAGGGCCTCACAATGAGCAGTTCTTC,CAITPRTGGPHNEQFF
TRBV7-2,TRBJ2-3,TRBD1,few,TGTGCCAGCAGCTGGACAGGAGCGAGCACAGATACGCAGTATTTT,CASSWTGASTDTQYF
TRBV5-4,TRBJ2-3,TRBD2,-,TGTGCCAGCAGCTTGGGACTAGCGGGGGGTCCCATTAGCACAGATACGCAGTATTTT,CASSLGLAGGPISTDTQYF
TRBV20-1,TRBJ2-2,-,-,TGCAGTGCCACAGAGGACAGCTTGAACACCGGGGAGCTGTTTTTT,CSATEDSLNTGELFF
TRBV7-3,TRBJ2-3,TRBD2,-,TGTGCCAGCACCGGCGGGACTAGCGAAACAGATACGCAGTATTTT,CASTGGTSETDTQYF
TRBV29-1,TRBJ2-5,-,-,TGCAGCGTTAGACCCAGGGGTGCCGGAGAGACCCAGTACTTC,CSVRPRGAGETQYF
TRBV21-1,TRBJ2-7,-,-,TGTGCCAGCACCCTTAGCACGGGACAGACTTACGAGCAGTACTTC,CASTLSTGQTYEQYF
TRBV12-3/TRBV12-4,TRBJ1-2,-,-,TGTGCCAGCAGTTTAACGACAGGACTGTATGGCTACACCTTC,CASSLTTGLYGYTF
TRBV6-5,TRBJ2-7,-,few,TGTGCCAGCAGCCGAAACCTAGGGCAGGGGCAGGGCGAGCAGTACTTC,CASSRNLGQGQGEQYF
TRBV7-6,TRBJ2-1,TRBD1,-,TGTGCCAGCAGACCAGCACCGGGACAGGGGGTCAATGAGCAGTTCTTC,CASRPAPGQGVNEQFF
TRBV7-2,TRBJ2-5,-,-,TGTGCCAGCAGTCCTTCCGCAGGGATAAAGACCCAGTACTTC,CASSPSAGIKTQYF
TRBV27,TRBJ2-7,TRBD2,-,TGTGCCAGCTCCGAAACTCTGGGACTAGCGGGGGTAAACTACGAGCAGTACTTC,CASSETLGLAGVNYEQYF
TRBV6-2/TRBV6-3,TRBJ2-1,TRBD1,few,TGTGCCAGCACCGGGGACAGGGGGTCCTACAATGAGCAGTTCTTC,CASTGDRGSYNEQFF
TRBV20-1,TRBJ1-2,TRBD1,few,TGCAGTGCTAGAGGGGACAGGGGCTATGGCTACACCTTC,CSARGDRGYGYTF
TRBV2,TRBJ2-7,-,many,TGTGCCAGCAAGATACAGGGTACCGCCTACGAGCAGTACTTC,CASKIQGTAYEQYF
TRBV5-6,TRBJ1-2,-,-,TGTGCCAGCAGCTCGGAACTCCCTGGCTACACCTTC,CASSSELPGYTF
TRBV6-6,TRBJ2-5,-,few,TGTGCCAGCAGTTACGTTCAGGGTATGGAGACCCAGTACTTC,CASSYVQGMETQYF
TRBV12-3/TRBV12-4,TRBJ2-7,TRBD1,-,TGTGCCAGCAGTTTAGGGCAGGGGGCGCGGAACTACGAGCAGTACTTC,CASSLGQGARNYEQYF
TRBV14,TRBJ2-1,-,-,TGTGCCAGCAGCCAAGGAAAGGGCTCTGAGCAGTTCTTC,CASSQGKGSEQFF
TRBV6-2/TRBV6-3,TRBJ2-5,-,-,TGTGCCAGCAGTGACTGGGGTAGCGGAACCTGGGGAGAGACCCAGTACTTC,CASSDWGSGTWGETQYF
TRBV7-8,TRBJ2-7,TRBD1,-,TGTGCCAGCAGATTATGGGGTCTCCGGACAGGGACCTACGAGCAGTACTTC,CASRLWGLRTGTYEQYF